A selection of T cell receptor beta chains follows, all from one sample in a study of vaccination and CD4 T cells after COVID-19. No antigen has been assigned to these receptors. Via MiXCR, TCRdb re-called the PCR reads, giving one row per CDR3 protein. This sample has about 20,000 distinct CDR3 sequences, with around a quarter found just once. Sequencing was done on a sample of cultured CD4+ T cells from blood. The origin of the receptors is a human donor with COVID-19. CDR3s include the opening cysteine and the closing phenylalanine or tryptophan. A D gene is named only where the DNA matches it firmly. Only part of the rows carry a size: once, few, many, or a class if the clone is expanded.

TRBJ2-2 | - | - | TRBV7-2 | CASSLKEGTGELFF | TGTGCCAGCAGCTTAAAGGAGGGGACCGGGGAGCTGTTTTTT
TRBJ2-3 | TRBD2 | - | TRBV5-1 | CASSPPPLAGGSTDTQYF | TGCGCCAGCAGCCCCCCCCCCCTAGCGGGGGGGAGCACAGATACGCAGTATTTT
TRBJ1-5 | TRBD1 | few | TRBV19 | CASSGTASNQPQHF | TGTGCCAGTAGTGGGACAGCTAGCAATCAGCCCCAGCATTTT
TRBJ2-4 | TRBD2 | - | TRBV19 | CASSTGGRLLPIQYF | TGTGCCAGTAGTACGGGAGGCAGGCTATTACCCATTCAGTACTTC
TRBJ1-5 | - | - | TRBV6-1 | CASSKTVGRDQPQHF | TGTGCCAGCAGTAAAACAGTCGGGAGGGATCAGCCCCAGCATTTT
TRBJ1-3 | TRBD1 | - | TRBV27 | CASSLTGVGGNTIYF | TGTGCCAGCAGTTTGACAGGGGTAGGCGGAAACACCATATATTTT
TRBJ2-5 | - | - | TRBV5-1 | CASSLGFSGYQETQYF | TGCGCCAGCAGCTTGGGGTTTTCGGGTTACCAAGAGACCCAGTACTTC
TRBJ2-7 | TRBD2 | - | TRBV5-1 | CASSLDGSGGSSYEQYF | TGCGCCAGCAGCTTGGATGGTAGCGGGGGAAGCTCCTACGAGCAGTACTTC
TRBJ1-6 | - | few | TRBV6-1 | CATGTRELHF | TGTGCCACCGGGACAAGAGAGCTCCACTTT
TRBJ2-6 | - | - | TRBV6-1 | CASSPSAGANVLTF | TGTGCCAGCAGTCCATCCGCTGGGGCCAACGTCCTGACTTTC
TRBJ2-6 | TRBD1 | - | TRBV27 | CASSLRTGDPFSGANVLTF | TGTGCCAGCAGTTTGCGGACAGGGGATCCTTTCTCTGGGGCCAACGTCCTGACTTTC
TRBJ1-1 | - | few | TRBV30 | CAWWARRGDTEAFF | TGTGCCTGGTGGGCCCGGCGAGGGGACACTGAAGCTTTCTTT
TRBJ1-2 | - | - | TRBV7-2 | CASSFNSRYGYTF | TGTGCCAGCAGCTTTAACAGTCGGTATGGCTACACCTTC
TRBJ2-2 | - | - | TRBV11-3 | CASSLGSGATGELFF | TGTGCCAGCAGCTTAGGGTCGGGGGCCACCGGGGAGCTGTTTTTT
TRBJ1-1 | - | few | TRBV30 | CAWSTSRGTEAFF | TGTGCCTGGAGTACTAGCAGGGGCACTGAAGCTTTCTTT
TRBJ2-7 | - | few | TRBV10-3 | CAISEFFSTTYEQYF | TGTGCCATCAGTGAGTTTTTTTCAACTACCTACGAGCAGTACTTC
TRBJ1-5 | - | medium-sized | TRBV27 | CASSLRGRTNSNQPQHF | TGTGCCAGCAGTTTAAGGGGCCGGACGAACAGCAATCAGCCCCAGCATTTT
TRBJ1-1 | - | - | TRBV6-2/TRBV6-3 | CASSWQGLKGTEAFF | TGTGCCAGCAGTTGGCAGGGTTTGAAGGGCACTGAAGCTTTCTTT
TRBJ1-1 | - | few | TRBV7-3 | CASSREGTVNTEAFF | TGTGCCAGCAGCAGGGAGGGGACGGTGAACACTGAAGCTTTCTTT
TRBJ1-2 | - | - | TRBV5-1 | CASSLSVQQRLYGYTF | TGCGCCAGCAGCTTGAGTGTGCAGCAGAGGCTCTATGGCTACACCTTC
TRBJ1-2 | TRBD1 | - | TRBV2 | CASRSRDRWGYTF | TGTGCCAGCAGGTCCCGGGACAGGTGGGGCTACACCTTC
TRBJ1-5 | TRBD1 | few | TRBV10-3 | CAISESTGTNQPQHF | TGTGCCATCAGTGAGTCGACAGGGACAAATCAGCCCCAGCATTTT
TRBJ1-2 | - | - | TRBV19 | CASSIRGDYGYTF | TGTGCCAGTAGTATCCGGGGAGACTATGGCTACACCTTC
TRBJ1-2 | TRBD1 | few | TRBV9 | CASSADRGHNYGYTF | TGTGCCAGCAGCGCAGACAGGGGGCATAACTATGGCTACACCTTC
TRBJ2-5 | TRBD2 | - | TRBV24-1 | CATSESAGGAETQYF | TGTGCCACCAGTGAATCAGCGGGGGGGGCAGAGACCCAGTACTTC
TRBJ2-5 | - | - | TRBV5-1 | CASSLVRGGQETQYF | TGCGCCAGCAGCTTGGTGAGGGGTGGCCAGGAGACCCAGTACTTC
TRBJ2-5 | TRBD2 | few | TRBV20-1 | CSATALAGGQETQYF | TGCAGTGCTACGGCCTTAGCGGGGGGACAAGAGACCCAGTACTTC
TRBJ2-3 | - | - | TRBV10-3 | CAISSLGDTQYF | TGTGCCATCAGCTCCCTGGGGGATACGCAGTATTTT
TRBJ2-5 | - | medium-sized | TRBV12-3/TRBV12-4 | CASSLRETQYF | TGTGCCAGCAGTTTGCGGGAGACCCAGTACTTC
TRBJ1-6 | - | - | TRBV4-3 | CASSQDVGASPLHF | TGCGCCAGCAGCCAAGATGTGGGTGCTTCACCCCTCCACTTT
TRBJ1-1 | TRBD1 | few | TRBV6-1 | CASSVGKGQGRGVNTEAFF | TGTGCCAGCAGTGTCGGGAAGGGACAGGGTAGAGGAGTGAACACTGAAGCTTTCTTT
TRBJ2-3 | - | few | TRBV20-1 | CSGFWGTDTQYF | TGCAGTGGCTTCTGGGGCACAGATACGCAGTATTTT
TRBJ1-3 | - | medium-sized | TRBV5-8 | CASSIRLVDGNTIYF | TGTGCCAGCAGCATCCGACTAGTCGACGGAAACACCATATATTTT
TRBJ2-1 | - | - | TRBV19 | CASSRHNEQFF | TGTGCCAGTAGTCGACACAATGAGCAGTTCTTC
TRBJ2-1 | TRBD2 | - | TRBV20-1 | CSAPSGRGYNEQFF | TGCAGTGCTCCTAGCGGGAGAGGTTACAATGAGCAGTTCTTC
TRBJ1-4 | TRBD1 | few | TRBV7-9 | CASSAPGTGNEKLFF | TGTGCCAGCAGCGCCCCCGGGACAGGGAATGAAAAACTGTTTTTT
TRBJ1-1 | - | few | TRBV6-5 | CASSFAGRGRTEAFF | TGTGCCAGCAGTTTCGCCGGGAGGGGACGCACTGAAGCTTTCTTT
TRBJ2-7 | TRBD1 | - | TRBV20-1 | CSARFSGGTYEQYF | TGCAGTGCTAGATTCTCAGGGGGAACCTACGAGCAGTACTTC
TRBJ2-5 | - | - | TRBV27 | CASKGQRGVGTQYF | TGTGCCAGTAAGGGGCAGAGGGGCGTTGGAACCCAGTACTTC
TRBJ2-3 | - | few | TRBV20-1 | CSARGVGTDTQYF | TGCAGTGCTAGAGGGGTGGGCACAGATACGCAGTATTTT
TRBJ2-2 | - | few | TRBV7-2 | CASSLGQRNTGELFF | TGTGCCAGCAGTTTGGGGCAGAGGAACACCGGGGAGCTGTTTTTT